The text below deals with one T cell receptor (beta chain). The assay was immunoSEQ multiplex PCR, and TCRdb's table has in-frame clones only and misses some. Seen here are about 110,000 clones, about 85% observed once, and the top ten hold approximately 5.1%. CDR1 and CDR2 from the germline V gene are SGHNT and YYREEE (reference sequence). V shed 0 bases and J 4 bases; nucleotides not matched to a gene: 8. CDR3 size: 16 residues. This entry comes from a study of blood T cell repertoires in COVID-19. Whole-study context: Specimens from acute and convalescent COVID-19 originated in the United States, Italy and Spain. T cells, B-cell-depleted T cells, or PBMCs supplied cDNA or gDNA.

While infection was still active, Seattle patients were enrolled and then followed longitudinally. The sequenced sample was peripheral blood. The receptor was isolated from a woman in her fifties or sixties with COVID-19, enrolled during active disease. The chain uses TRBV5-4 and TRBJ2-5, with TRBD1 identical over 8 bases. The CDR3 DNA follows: TGTGCCAGCAGCTTGGTAGGGACAGGACGGTTAGAGACCCAGTACTTC. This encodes CASSLVGTGRLETQYF.